This T cell receptor (beta chain) was retrieved from a study of cytomegalovirus exposure and HLA in healthy donors. Overall study results and limits: Specificity for CMV antigens was confirmed in vitro for a few of the CMV-associated chains.

Note on this clone: Its antigen is not known.

Trimming took 3 bases from V and 6 from J, leaving 14 bases between them. Germline lookup yields CDR1 SGHDT and CDR2 YYEEEE. The CDR3 has 14 residues. Sequenced by immunoSEQ multiplex PCR; TCRdb stores in-frame clones only, minus some. This sample has roughly 200,000 clones, with about 80% found just once. The genes are TRBV5-6 and TRBJ2-3, with D perhaps matching TRBD2 (5 bases). This clonotype was sampled from a woman aged 18 to 35 in good health and CMV-seropositive. The sequenced sample consisted of PBMCs. The CDR3 DNA follows: TGTGCCAGCAGCTCTACGGGAACTCTTGATACGCAGTATTTT. Translated: CASSSTGTLDTQYF.